This T cell receptor beta chain was identified during a study of human T cells and chemical hapten exposure. General study points: Against controls, expanded TCRs gave rise to significantly more large CDR3 similarity clusters.

In the original analysis: Per-sample TCR counts ranged from roughly 20,000 to 700,000, median about 100,000. One entry per CDR3 protein results from TCRdb running MiXCR on the RACE reads. The V and J calls shown here were made by TCRdb, not taken from the authors' results. This sample has about 100,000 distinct CDR3 sequences; approximately 10% occur once, and the top ten carry under 4.5%. This CDR3 comprises 11 residues. Trimming pared 6 bases from V and 4 bases from J, leaving 10 bases between. Germline CDR1 DFQATT, CDR2 SNEGSKA (reference sequence). This clonotype was seen at least ten times. The antigen is undetermined. The time point was: patch test 1, 2 weeks after DPC sensitization. Sample treatment: therapeutic diphenylcyclopropenone sensitization with weekly scalp DPC. Blood sampling occurred before each patch-test application. RNA extraction used unfractionated whole blood as the source of total RNA.

V gene TRBV20-1 combines with J gene TRBJ2-7; no firm D call. The sample consisted of whole blood, taken in connection with sensitization to the hapten diphenylcyclopropenone (DPC). This clonotype was obtained from a woman aged 40 to 49 with alopecia areata. Some clones in this sample may be carry-over from other donors' samples. The CDR3, as DNA: TGCAGTGCGGAATACCAATACGAGCAGTACTTC. Translated: CSAEYQYEQYF.